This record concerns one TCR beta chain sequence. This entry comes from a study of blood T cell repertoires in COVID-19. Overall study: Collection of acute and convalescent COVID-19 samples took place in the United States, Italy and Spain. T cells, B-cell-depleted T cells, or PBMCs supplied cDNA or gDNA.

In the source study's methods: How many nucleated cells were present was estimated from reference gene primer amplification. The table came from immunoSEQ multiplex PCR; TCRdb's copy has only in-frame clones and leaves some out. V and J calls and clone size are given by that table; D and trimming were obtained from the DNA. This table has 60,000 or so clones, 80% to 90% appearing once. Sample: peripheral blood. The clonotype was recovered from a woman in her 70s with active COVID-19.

CDR3 in DNA: TGTGCCAGCAGTTTTTTTCCTGCGGAGCAGTATTTT. It codes for CASSFFPAEQYF. The V and J genes are TRBV27 and TRBJ2-3; D gene uncertain. CDR3 size: 12 residues. Trimming removed 3 bases from V and 11 bases from J, with 12 bases in between. Germline-derived CDR1 and CDR2 are MNHEY and SMNVEV (reference sequence).